These 21 T cell receptor beta chains originate from one sample sequenced in a study of shared T cell receptors in the human thymus. Profiled with immunoSEQ multiplex PCR; TCRdb holds only in-frame clones, not every one. This table holds some 760,000 clones, approximately 83% found once. These data were also reused for a study on human thymus T cells.

What was sequenced was thymocytes. These receptors were obtained from a girl under three years old with a congenital heart defect.

This clone was seen only once. The V call is TRBV7-9, the J call TRBJ2-3; D is ambiguous. V lost 1 base and J 0 bases, leaving 14 bases between the germline ends. Germline V gene sequence: CDR1 SEHNR, CDR2 FQNEAQ (reference sequence). The CDR3 contains 17 residues. The CDR3 spells CASSLVFFGSSTDTQYF. The CDR3 bases are TGTGCCAGCAGCTTAGTGTTTTTCGGTAGCAGCACAGATACGCAGTATTTT.

The chain links TRBV19 to TRBJ1-4; possible D gene TRBD1, 6 bases. Germline CDR1 and CDR2: LNHDA and SQIVND (reference sequence). V lost 5 bases to trimming and J lost 5 bases, with 18 bases between them. The CDR3 runs to 16 residues. CDR3: CASSSPWTDSNEKLFF. The CDR3 coding sequence is TGTGCCAGTAGTTCCCCCTGGACAGACTCGAATGAAAAACTGTTTTTT.

The chain uses TRBV14 and TRBJ2-1; 10 bases are shared with TRBD1. This CDR3 region has 13 residues. Germline V lookup: CDR1 SGHDN, CDR2 FVKESK. Trimming cost V 1 base and J 13 bases; bases outside gene matches: 4. CDR3 in DNA: TGTGCCAGCAGCCAAGTAAGGGACAGGGGTCAGTTCTTC. Its translation is CASSQVRDRGQFF.

V is TRBV15 and J is TRBJ2-7; TRBD2 aligns across 8 bases. Looked up from germline, CDR1 is LNHNV and CDR2 is YYDKDF (reference sequence). V lost 5 bases, J lost 6 bases, and 15 bases stayed unmatched. The CDR3 is 16 amino acids. The CDR3 nucleotides read TGTGCCACCAGCCGTTTTAGGCGGGGGGAAGTTTCCGAGCAGTACTTC. It is translated as CATSRFRRGEVSEQYF.

CDR3 nucleotides: TGTGCCAGCAGCGATAGAACACAGGGGGCGGAAGGCAATCAGCCCCAGCATTTT. Translated, it gives CASSDRTQGAEGNQPQHF. J is TRBJ1-5 and V is TRBV11-2; 9 nucleotides agree with TRBD1. CDR1 is SGHAT, CDR2 FQNNGV, per germline. CDR3 size: 18 residues. With 5 bases clipped from V and 2 bases from J, the junction kept 13 bases outside the gene matches.

The genes are TRBV5-1 and TRBJ1-1; 10 bases are shared with TRBD1. The CDR3 runs 19 residues. With V trimmed by 2 bases and J by 0 bases, 13 bases remained unmatched. The germline CDR1 and CDR2 sequences are SGHRS and YFSETQ. CDR3: CASSLDRGRTWAMNTEAFF. The DNA of the CDR3 is TGCGCCAGCAGCTTAGACAGGGGGCGAACGTGGGCTATGAACACTGAAGCTTTCTTT.

In its sample, this clone was seen a few times. The V call is TRBV5-1, the J call TRBJ2-1; maybe TRBD2 (6 bases). Trimming cost V 0 bases and J 0 bases, with 16 bases left between them. In germline, CDR1 is SGHRS, CDR2 YFSETQ. The CDR3 is 18 residues long. The CDR3 reads CASSLAGREEGSYNEQFF. The CDR3 DNA follows: TGCGCCAGCAGCTTGGCCGGCAGGGAGGAAGGCTCCTACAATGAGCAGTTCTTC.

The chain couples TRBV4-1 to TRBJ1-2, with a possible D match to TRBD1 (5 bases). Trimming removed 0 bases from V and 4 bases from J, with 15 bases in between. The germline gives CDR1 MGHRA, CDR2 YSYEKL. CDR3 length: 16 residues. CDR3 sequence (DNA): TGCGCCAGCAGCCAAGACAGCGGGAGGGGTGGCTATGGCTACACCTTC. Translating it yields CASSQDSGRGGYGYTF.

The CDR3 sequence is CASSGLGQGGYTF. Here the CDR3 DNA reads TGCGCCAGCAGCGGTTTGGGACAAGGTGGCTACACCTTC. The V gene is TRBV10-2, the J gene TRBJ1-2; weak D call: TRBD1 (6 bases). The CDR3 loop spans 13 amino acids. Deletions cut 6 bases from V and 7 bases from J, with 15 bases between. The germline V gene encodes CDR1 WSHSY and CDR2 SAAADI.

The J gene is TRBJ2-7, the V gene TRBV4-1, with TRBD1 as a possible D gene (6 bases). Trimming shortened V by 3 bases and J by 2 bases, and 14 bases separated the two germline ends. Germline CDR1 is MGHRA and CDR2 is YSYEKL. This CDR3 comprises 15 residues. The DNA for the CDR3 is TGCGCCAGCAGCCATCCCAGACAGGACACCTACGAGCAGTACTTC. Translated, it gives CASSHPRQDTYEQYF.

This chain connects TRBV5-1 to TRBJ1-1; D is unclear. The CDR3 extends over 14 amino acids. In germline, CDR1 is SGHRS, CDR2 YFSETQ. Trimming took 5 bases from V and 0 from J, leaving 11 bases between them. The CDR3 loop reads CASRYSLMNTEAFF. The CDR3 coding sequence is TGCGCCAGCAGGTACAGTTTAATGAACACTGAAGCTTTCTTT.

V usage is TRBV10-2 and J usage is TRBJ1-2; D is uncertain. The CDR3 has 16 amino acids. Trimming removed 0 bases at V and 2 bases at J, with 13 bases between. Germline assignment: CDR1 WSHSY and CDR2 SAAADI. This CDR3 reads CASSESTVAANYGYTF. The CDR3 bases are TGCGCCAGCAGTGAGTCGACCGTCGCGGCGAACTATGGCTACACCTTC.

The chain combines TRBV6-1 with TRBJ1-1, with D uncertain. Germline V gives CDR1 MNHNS, CDR2 SASEGT. V lost 7 bases and J 0 bases, leaving 9 bases between the germline ends. The CDR3 covers 13 residues. This CDR3 is CASTAEMNTEAFF. CDR3 coding DNA: TGTGCCAGCACCGCCGAGATGAACACTGAAGCTTTCTTT.

The chain employs TRBV9 and TRBJ2-7, with a possible D match to TRBD2 (6 bases). Deletions cut 0 bases from V and 3 bases from J, with 10 bases between. This CDR3 has 14 residues. Germline CDR1 is SGDLS and CDR2 is YYNGEE. The CDR3 DNA reads TGTGCCAGCAGCGTAGGGGCGGGGCTCTACGAGCAGTACTTC. This gives the protein CASSVGAGLYEQYF.

V gene TRBV27 combines with J gene TRBJ2-7; D may be TRBD2 (7 bases). Germline CDR1 is MNHEY and CDR2 is SMNVEV (reference sequence). This CDR3 is built from 12 residues. V lost 5 bases and J 5 bases, leaving 10 bases between the germline ends. CDR3 sequence reads: CASSRGGNEQYF. The DNA for the CDR3 is TGTGCCAGCAGTAGGGGGGGCAACGAGCAGTACTTC.

This clone appeared a single time. The rearrangement joins TRBV6-6 to TRBJ1-1, with 7 bases matching TRBD1. CDR1 and CDR2 from the germline V gene are MNHNY and SVGAGI (reference sequence). The V segment lost 5 bases and the J segment 6 bases; nucleotides outside the gene matches: 15. This CDR3 spans 16 amino acids. The chain's CDR3 is CASSRDRARRVAEAFF. CDR3 coding DNA: TGTGCCAGCAGTCGGGACAGAGCCCGACGGGTCGCTGAAGCTTTCTTT.

This clone was observed a few times. The gene calls are TRBV15 and TRBJ1-6, with 8 bases that match TRBD1. The CDR3 runs 15 residues. J lost 11 bases, V lost 4 bases, and 10 bases had no gene match. Germline values: CDR1 LNHNV, CDR2 YYDKDF (reference sequence). The CDR3 DNA is TGTGCCACCAGCACCTTCAGGGACAGGACGACACCCCTCCACTTT. Residues: CATSTFRDRTTPLHF.

This chain uses TRBV7-9 with TRBJ1-1, with D tentatively TRBD1 (5 bases). The CDR3 has 12 amino acids. Looked up from germline, CDR1 is SEHNR and CDR2 is FQNEAQ (reference sequence). Trimming removed 1 base from V and 8 bases from J, with 8 bases in between. The CDR3 region has the DNA TGTGCCAGCAGCTTAGATGGGGGGGAAGCTTTCTTT. Protein: CASSLDGGEAFF.

A word on this clone: The sample contains more than one DNA sequence encoding this CDR3. The V call is TRBV4-2, the J call TRBJ2-7; 10 nucleotides match TRBD2. Looked up from germline, CDR1 is LGHNA and CDR2 is YNFKEQ. The J segment lost 1 base and the V segment lost 1 base, leaving 4 bases of the junction unmatched. The CDR3 has 16 residues. This CDR3 reads CASSQALAGVSYEQYF. The CDR3 nucleotides are TGTGCCAGCAGCCAAGCGCTAGCGGGGGTTTCCTACGAGCAGTACTTC.

The chain links TRBV14 to TRBJ1-2; D call uncertain. Germline V CDR1 and CDR2: SGHDN, FVKESK. V was cut by 0 bases and J by 2 bases, with 4 bases left in between. This CDR3 has 13 amino acids. The CDR3 DNA reads as TGTGCCAGCAGCCAAGACAGAAACTATGGCTACACCTTC. Its translation is CASSQDRNYGYTF.

The CDR3 DNA is TGTGCCAGCTTCGGGGGGCCACAAGAGACCCAGTACTTC. The encoded protein is CASFGGPQETQYF. The genes are TRBV6-1 and TRBJ2-5, with D perhaps TRBD2 (7 bases). Germline values: CDR1 MNHNS, CDR2 SASEGT. The ends were cut back, 8 bases at V and 2 bases at J, with 12 bases in the middle. The CDR3 is 13 amino acids.